This TCR beta chain was recovered during a study of early T cells in non-severe SARS-CoV-2 infection. From germline, CDR1 is SGHAT and CDR2 FQNNGV. The length of the CDR3 is 14 residues. Deletions cut 5 bases from V and 3 bases from J, with 13 bases between. TCRdb called the 5' RACE reads again in MiXCR, with one record for every CDR3 protein. The data hold approximately 27,000 distinct CDR3 sequences, with about 4.2% observed a single time. This clonotype was counted at least ten times. The antigen is not known. Points from the study as a whole: Matching with VDJdb favored anti-spike CD8 responses (missing private and CD4 specificities).

The source of this sequence is an adult who was a healthcare worker with PCR-confirmed SARS-CoV-2 infection or an uninfected control (not recorded which). This chain uses TRBV11-2 with TRBJ1-2; D may be TRBD1 (6 bases). Sequencing was carried out using whole blood. The CDR3 sequence: CASSHGGADYGYTF. The CDR3 DNA follows: TGTGCCAGCAGCCACGGGGGGGCTGACTATGGCTACACCTTC.